Listed here are 21 T cell receptor beta chains from one sample, sequenced in a study of neurological immune-mediated disorders. One entry per CDR3 protein results from TCRdb running MiXCR on the 5' RACE reads. The profile shows tens of thousands of distinct CDR3 sequences, less than 5.5% of them singletons. The sample consisted of PBMCs. Receptors were obtained from a man between 18 and 35 years old with multiple sclerosis.

This clonotype was observed at least ten times. V gene TRBV12-3 or TRBV12-4 combines with J gene TRBJ1-1, with D perhaps TRBD1 (5 bases). CDR3 length: 15 residues. Deletions cut 7 bases from V and 0 bases from J, with 15 bases between. The CDR3 bases are TGTGCCAGCACTCCTTCGGGGGGTTTGAACACTGAAGCTTTCTTT. Translated: CASTPSGGLNTEAFF.

This clonotype was counted a few times. This chain links TRBV7-2 with TRBJ2-1; tentatively, D is TRBD1 or TRBD2 (6 bases each). This CDR3 spans 16 amino acids. Germline loops: CDR1 SGHTA, CDR2 FQGNSA. Trimming pared 3 bases from V and 9 bases from J, leaving 21 bases between. The CDR3 DNA reads TGTGCCAGCAGCTTTATTCTGCCAGGGGCCGGGGGTGAGCAGTTCTTC. It translates to CASSFILPGAGGEQFF.

In this sample, this clonotype turned up many times. This could be a read error, since a much larger clone is one nucleotide away. The chain employs TRBV5-1 and TRBJ1-1; D remains ambiguous. CDR1 is SGHRS, CDR2 YFSETQ, per germline. The V and J ends lost 0 bases and 1 base respectively, with 7 bases between them. The CDR3 is 14 residues long. CDR3: CASSLGKQNTEAFF. The CDR3 DNA sequence: TGCGCCAGCAGCTTGGGCAAGCAGAACACTGAAGCTTTCTTT.

At least ten counts were recorded for this clonotype. The chain couples TRBV20-1 to TRBJ2-7, with a tentative D call TRBD2 (6 bases). The length of the CDR3 is 16 residues. The germline V gene has CDR1 DFQATT and CDR2 SNEGSKA (reference sequence). Trimming shortened V by 0 bases and J by 0 bases, and 15 bases separated the two germline ends. The CDR3 protein is CSARDGAGLSSYEQYF. CDR3 in DNA: TGCAGTGCTAGAGACGGTGCGGGGCTGAGCTCCTACGAGCAGTACTTC.

This clonotype has at least ten counts. V and J are TRBV5-1 and TRBJ2-7; 8 nucleotides line up with TRBD1. V lost 4 bases to trimming and J lost 3 bases; unmatched junction nucleotides: 6. Germline V gene sequence: CDR1 SGHRS, CDR2 YFSETQ. The CDR3 spans 14 residues. In DNA, the CDR3 is TGCGCCAGCAGCCTGACAGGGGCAGACTACGAGCAGTACTTC. It codes for CASSLTGADYEQYF.

Many counts were recorded for this clonotype. The chain uses TRBV7-2 and TRBJ1-2; D call uncertain. CDR3 length: 13 residues. Trimming shortened V by 2 bases and J by 2 bases, and 6 bases separated the two germline ends. Germline values: CDR1 SGHTA, CDR2 FQGNSA. The CDR3 protein is CASSLRENYGYTF. CDR3 coding DNA: TGTGCCAGCAGCTTACGGGAGAACTATGGCTACACCTTC.

This clonotype was detected many times. The rearrangement links TRBV9 to TRBJ1-6; 7 bases match TRBD1. V was clipped by 4 bases and J by 10 bases; unmatched bases: 8. This CDR3 is built from 14 residues. CDR1 is SGDLS and CDR2 is YYNGEE in the germline V gene. CDR3 in DNA: TGTGCCAGCAGCACACAGGGGCAGGAATCACCCCTCCACTTT. This codes for CASSTQGQESPLHF.

This clonotype was counted at least ten times. The chain has TRBV4-2 and TRBJ2-3, with 12 bases lining up with TRBD2. The germline V gene has CDR1 LGHNA and CDR2 YNFKEQ. This CDR3 region has 18 residues. V dropped 0 bases and J dropped 6; count of bases not matched to a gene: 10. For the CDR3, the DNA is TGTGCCAGCAGCCAAGAATCTGCTAGCGGGGGGGCTATCGATACGCAGTATTTT. Its translation is CASSQESASGGAIDTQYF.

The chain carries TRBV5-1 and TRBJ2-7; D gene uncertain. Germline values: CDR1 SGHRS, CDR2 YFSETQ. V lost 0 bases and J lost 2, with 12 bases in between. This CDR3 has 15 residues. The CDR3 DNA is TGCGCCAGCAGCTTGGGGAACGCGCGAACCTACGAGCAGTACTTC. It translates to CASSLGNARTYEQYF.

This clonotype has at least ten counts. This chain joins TRBV13 and TRBJ2-3; 8 bases map to TRBD1. The CDR3 runs 14 residues. Germline V lookup: CDR1 PRHDT, CDR2 FYEKMQ (reference sequence). Trimming removed 5 bases from V and 2 bases from J; junction bases left unmatched: 3. CDR3 DNA: TGTGCCAGCAGCCCGCAGGGGGCCACAGATACGCAGTATTTT. Residues: CASSPQGATDTQYF.

This clonotype was counted at least ten times. This chain connects TRBV20-1 to TRBJ1-5; a possible D gene is TRBD1 (5 bases). V lost 3 bases and J lost 4, with 16 bases in between. CDR1 and CDR2 from the germline V gene are DFQATT and SNEGSKA (reference sequence). The CDR3 spans 15 residues. The CDR3 DNA reads as TGCAGTGCTAGGGGACCCGGACTGCTTAATCAGCCCCAGCATTTT. It translates to CSARGPGLLNQPQHF.

This clonotype has a count of ten or more. The V call is TRBV7-2, the J call TRBJ2-3, with TRBD2 matching 10 bases. V shed 6 bases and J 5 bases; nucleotides not matched to a gene: 11. CDR3 size: 16 residues. Germline V gene lookup returns CDR1 SGHTA and CDR2 FQGNSA. CDR3 coding DNA: TGTGCCAGCAGTCAAAGCGGGAGGGCCTTGTTAGATACGCAGTATTTT. Its translation is CASSQSGRALLDTQYF.

This clonotype was counted at least ten times. V usage is TRBV7-2 and J usage is TRBJ1-1; D is uncertain. The CDR3 runs 15 residues. V was clipped by 4 bases and J by 1 base, with 13 bases between them. CDR1 is SGHTA, CDR2 FQGNSA, per germline. The CDR3 protein is CASSSLSTGNTEAFF. CDR3 nucleotide sequence: TGTGCCAGCAGCTCCCTTTCTACGGGGAACACTGAAGCTTTCTTT.

This clonotype was picked up many times. The chain combines TRBV12-3 or TRBV12-4 with TRBJ1-1; 7 nucleotides agree with TRBD1. This CDR3 contains 14 residues. V dropped 7 bases and J dropped 4; count of bases not matched to a gene: 9. CDR3 residues: CASTRTGPGTEAFF. CDR3 bases: TGTGCCAGCACCCGGACAGGACCGGGCACTGAAGCTTTCTTT.

There are many counts of this clonotype. The J gene is TRBJ1-1, the V gene TRBV7-2; D is uncertain. Germline V gives CDR1 SGHTA, CDR2 FQGNSA. The CDR3 sequence is 14 residues long. Trimming cost V 4 bases and J 1 base, with 10 bases left between them. In DNA form, the CDR3 reads TGTGCCAGCAGCTCCAGCGTCAGGAACACTGAAGCTTTCTTT. The encoded protein is CASSSSVRNTEAFF.

This clonotype appeared many times. The CDR3, as DNA: TGTGCCAGCAGTTACTCTGGGGAACACTACGAGCAGTACTTC. Its protein product is CASSYSGEHYEQYF. V gene TRBV6-6 combines with J gene TRBJ2-7; unclear D gene. V was trimmed by 0 bases and J by 3 bases, leaving 9 bases between them. This CDR3 is built from 14 residues. Per the germline V gene, CDR1 is MNHNY and CDR2 is SVGAGI (reference sequence).

This clonotype came up a few times. Relative to the germline gene, one junction end is altered; a read error may explain this. V gene TRBV24-1 combines with J gene TRBJ1-5; D perhaps matches TRBD1 (5 bases). From germline, CDR1 is KGHDR and CDR2 SFDVKD. The CDR3 is 14 amino acids. CDR3 residues: CATSDLQGNQPQNF. For the CDR3, the DNA is TGTGCCACCAGTGATTTGCAGGGCAATCAGCCCCAGAATTTT.

This clonotype was found many times. The chain is built from TRBV5-8 and TRBJ2-3; no definite D call. CDR3 length equals 14 residues. Germline lookup yields CDR1 SGHTS and CDR2 YDEGEE. The ends were cut back, 3 bases at V and 1 base at J, with 9 bases in the middle. CDR3 region: CASSWSAGTDTQYF. CDR3 bases: TGTGCCAGCAGCTGGAGCGCTGGCACAGATACGCAGTATTTT.

This clonotype was seen many times. The genes are TRBV11-1 and TRBJ2-3; D is possibly TRBD1 (5 bases). Trimming shortened V by 5 bases and J by 1 base, and 13 bases separated the two germline ends. Germline values: CDR1 SGHAT, CDR2 FQDESV (reference sequence). The CDR3 consists of 15 residues. CDR3 amino acids: CASSQRGTGTDTQYF. The CDR3, as DNA: TGTGCCAGCAGCCAAAGGGGTACTGGCACAGATACGCAGTATTTT.

By its share, this clonotype is medium-sized (0.01 to 0.1%). This sequence joins TRBV7-2 and TRBJ2-3; a possible D gene is TRBD2 (6 bases). Germline CDR1 is SGHTA and CDR2 is FQGNSA. Deletions cut 5 bases from V and 5 bases from J, with 17 bases between. CDR3 size: 15 residues. The CDR3 is CASSGPGLRGDTQYF. DNA of the CDR3: TGTGCCAGCAGCGGCCCGGGACTCAGAGGAGATACGCAGTATTTT.

This clonotype was detected ten times or more. V and J are TRBV6-4 and TRBJ2-1; TRBD2 aligns across 10 bases. The CDR3 loop spans 15 amino acids. V dropped 3 bases and J dropped 7; count of bases not matched to a gene: 6. Germline V gene lookup returns CDR1 MRHNA and CDR2 SNTAGT. The CDR3 region is CASSEEAGGMNEQFF. CDR3 sequence (DNA): TGTGCCAGCAGTGAAGAAGCGGGAGGGATGAATGAGCAGTTCTTC.